This T cell receptor beta chain originates from a study of T cell responses to AZD1222 COVID-19 vaccine. Recipients boosted at about 4 weeks or about 12 weeks are pooled. Sequencing was performed with immunoSEQ multiplex PCR; in TCRdb, only in-frame clones are kept and a portion is missing. Of approximately 120,000 clones listed, approximately 85% are singletons. As to this clone: Its antigen is unidentified.

Study conclusions and caveats: Spike-specific TCR breadth and depth rose after two AZD1222 doses. Seropositivity was recorded at baseline in only a handful of AZD1222 recipients.

The TCR sequence derives from an adult who received the AZD1222 COVID-19 vaccine. Here the sequenced sample was peripheral blood, taken 28 days after the second AZD1222 dose.

The CDR3 spells CASRGSGDFNEQFF. CDR3 DNA: TGTGCCAGCAGGGGTAGCGGGGACTTTAATGAGCAGTTCTTC. The rearrangement links TRBV7-2 to TRBJ2-1, with 8 bases lining up with TRBD2. Per the germline V gene, CDR1 is SGHTA and CDR2 is FQGNSA. Trimming cost V 6 bases and J 7 bases; bases outside gene matches: 8. This CDR3 contains 14 residues. The whole variable domain, filled in from reference TRBV7-2 and TRBJ2-1, reads GAGVSQSPSNKVTEKGKDVELRCDPISGHTALYWYRQSLGQGLEFLIYFQGNSAPDKSGLPSDRFSAERTGGSVSTLTIQRTQQEDSAVYLCASRGSGDFNEQFFGPGTRLTVL.